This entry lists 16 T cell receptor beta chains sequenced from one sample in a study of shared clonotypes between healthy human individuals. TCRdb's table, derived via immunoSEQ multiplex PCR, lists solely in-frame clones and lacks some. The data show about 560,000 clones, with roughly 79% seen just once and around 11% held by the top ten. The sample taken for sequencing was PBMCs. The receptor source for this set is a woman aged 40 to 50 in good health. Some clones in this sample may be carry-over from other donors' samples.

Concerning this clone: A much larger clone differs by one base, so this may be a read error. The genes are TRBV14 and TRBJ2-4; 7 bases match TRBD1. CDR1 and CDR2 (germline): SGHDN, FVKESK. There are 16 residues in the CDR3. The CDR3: CASAQTTGLAKNTQYF. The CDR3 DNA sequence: TGTGCCAGCGCGCAAACGACAGGGTTGGCCAAAAACACTCAGTACTTC.

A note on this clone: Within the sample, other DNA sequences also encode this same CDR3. CDR3 coding DNA: TGCAGCGTTGAGGTAGGGGGTTCGAGCTATGGCTACACCTTC. Translation: CSVEVGGSSYGYTF. The chain has TRBV29-1 and TRBJ1-2; TRBD1 is a possible D gene (6 bases). The CDR3 spans 14 residues. Deletions cut 3 bases from V and 4 bases from J, with 15 bases between. CDR1 and CDR2 (germline): SQVTM, ANQGSEA.

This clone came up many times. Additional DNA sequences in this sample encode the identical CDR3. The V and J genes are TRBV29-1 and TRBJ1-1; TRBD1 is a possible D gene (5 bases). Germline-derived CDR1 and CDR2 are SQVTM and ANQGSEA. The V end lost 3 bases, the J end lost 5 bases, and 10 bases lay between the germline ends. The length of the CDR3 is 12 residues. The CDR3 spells CSVEPGGTEAFF. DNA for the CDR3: TGCAGCGTTGAGCCGGGGGGAACTGAAGCTTTCTTT.

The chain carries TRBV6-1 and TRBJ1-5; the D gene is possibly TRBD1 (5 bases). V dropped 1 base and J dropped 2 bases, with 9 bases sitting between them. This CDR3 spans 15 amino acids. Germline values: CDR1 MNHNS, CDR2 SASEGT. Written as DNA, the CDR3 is TGTGCCAGCAGTGAAGAGCGGGGCCGCAATCAGCCCCAGCATTTT. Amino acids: CASSEERGRNQPQHF.

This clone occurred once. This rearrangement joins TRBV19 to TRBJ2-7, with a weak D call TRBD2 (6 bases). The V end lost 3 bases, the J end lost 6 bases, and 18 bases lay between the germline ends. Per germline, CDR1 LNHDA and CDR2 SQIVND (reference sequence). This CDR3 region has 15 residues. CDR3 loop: CASSMSAAGLAEQYF. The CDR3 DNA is TGTGCCAGTAGTATGTCGGCTGCGGGGCTGGCCGAGCAGTACTTC.

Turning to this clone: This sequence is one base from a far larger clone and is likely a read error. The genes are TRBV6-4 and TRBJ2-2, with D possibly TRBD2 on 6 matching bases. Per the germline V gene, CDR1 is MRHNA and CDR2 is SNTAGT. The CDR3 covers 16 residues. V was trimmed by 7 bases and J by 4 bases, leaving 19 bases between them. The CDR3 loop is CASNQEARAGTGELFF. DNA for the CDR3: TGTGCCAGCAACCAAGAGGCGAGAGCGGGCACCGGGGAGCTGTTTTTT.

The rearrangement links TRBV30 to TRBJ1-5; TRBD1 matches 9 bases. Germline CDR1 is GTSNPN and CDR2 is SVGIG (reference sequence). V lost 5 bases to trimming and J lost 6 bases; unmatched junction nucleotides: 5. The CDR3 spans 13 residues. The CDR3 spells CAWEQGAGQPQHF. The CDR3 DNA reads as TGTGCCTGGGAACAGGGGGCAGGTCAGCCCCAGCATTTT.

CDR3 residues: CASSVGGTTGYNEQFF. CDR3 sequence (DNA): TGTGCCAGCAGCGTTGGCGGGACTACGGGCTACAATGAGCAGTTCTTC. This sequence joins TRBV9 and TRBJ2-1; TRBD2 agrees at 7 bases. The length of the CDR3 is 16 residues. The germline CDR1 and CDR2 sequences are SGDLS and YYNGEE. The trim removed 2 bases at V and 3 bases at J, leaving 8 bases unmatched.

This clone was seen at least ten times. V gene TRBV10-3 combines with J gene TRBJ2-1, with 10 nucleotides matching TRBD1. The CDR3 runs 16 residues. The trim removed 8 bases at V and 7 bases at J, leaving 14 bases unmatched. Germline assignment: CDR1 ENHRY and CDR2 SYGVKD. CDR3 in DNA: TGTGCCATCCAAACCGAATTAGGGACAGGGGATAATGAGCAGTTCTTC. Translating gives CAIQTELGTGDNEQFF.

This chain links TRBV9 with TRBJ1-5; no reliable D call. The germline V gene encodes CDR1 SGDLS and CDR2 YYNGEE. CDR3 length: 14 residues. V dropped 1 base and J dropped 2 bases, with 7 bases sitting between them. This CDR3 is CASSVSGGNQPQHF. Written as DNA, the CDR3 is TGTGCCAGCAGCGTAAGTGGGGGCAATCAGCCCCAGCATTTT. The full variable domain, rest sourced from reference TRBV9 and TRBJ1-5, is DSGVTQTPKHLITATGQRVTLRCSPRSGDLSVYWYQQSLDQGLQFLIQYYNGEERAKGNILERFSAQQFPDLHSELNLSSLELGDSALYFCASSVSGGNQPQHFGDGTRLSIL.

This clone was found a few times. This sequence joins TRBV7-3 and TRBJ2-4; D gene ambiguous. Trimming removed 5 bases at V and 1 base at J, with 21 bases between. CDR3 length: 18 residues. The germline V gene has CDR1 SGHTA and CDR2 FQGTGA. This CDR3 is CASSQHAAGSIAKNIQYF. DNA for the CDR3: TGTGCCAGCAGCCAGCACGCGGCTGGCTCGATCGCCAAAAACATTCAGTACTTC.

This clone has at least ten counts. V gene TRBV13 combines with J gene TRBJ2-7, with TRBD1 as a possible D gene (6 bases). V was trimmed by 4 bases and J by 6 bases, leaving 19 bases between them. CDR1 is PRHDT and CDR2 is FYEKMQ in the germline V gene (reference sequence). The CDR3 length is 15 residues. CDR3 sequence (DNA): TGTGCCAGCAGCTGGCGGCAGGGGCGTATGGGCGAGCAGTACTTC. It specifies CASSWRQGRMGEQYF.

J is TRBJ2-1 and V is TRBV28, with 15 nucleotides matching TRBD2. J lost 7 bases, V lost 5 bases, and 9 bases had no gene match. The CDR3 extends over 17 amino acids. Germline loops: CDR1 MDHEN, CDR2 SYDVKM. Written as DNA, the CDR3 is TGTGCCAGCAGTCCCCGGACTAGCGGGAGGGGGTGGAATGAGCAGTTCTTC. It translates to CASSPRTSGRGWNEQFF. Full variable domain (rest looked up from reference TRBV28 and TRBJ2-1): DVKVTQSSRYLVKRTGEKVFLECVQDMDHENMFWYRQDPGLGLRLIYFSYDVKMKEKGDIPEGYSVSREKKERFSLILESASTNQTSMYLCASSPRTSGRGWNEQFFGPGTRLTVL.

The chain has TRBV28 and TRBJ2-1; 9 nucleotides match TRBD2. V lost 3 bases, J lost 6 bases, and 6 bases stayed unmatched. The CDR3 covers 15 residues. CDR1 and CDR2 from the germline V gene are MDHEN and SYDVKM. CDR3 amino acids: CASSFWGSGSNEQFF. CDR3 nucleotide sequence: TGTGCCAGCAGTTTTTGGGGTAGCGGGAGCAATGAGCAGTTCTTC. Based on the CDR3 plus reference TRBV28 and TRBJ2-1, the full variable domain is DVKVTQSSRYLVKRTGEKVFLECVQDMDHENMFWYRQDPGLGLRLIYFSYDVKMKEKGDIPEGYSVSREKKERFSLILESASTNQTSMYLCASSFWGSGSNEQFFGPGTRLTVL.

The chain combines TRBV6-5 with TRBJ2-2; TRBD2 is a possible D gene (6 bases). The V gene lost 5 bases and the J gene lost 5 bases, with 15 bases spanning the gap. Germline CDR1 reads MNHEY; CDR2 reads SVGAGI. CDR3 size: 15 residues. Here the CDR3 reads CASSQTGLPTGELFF. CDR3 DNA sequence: TGTGCCAGCAGTCAAACGGGACTCCCGACCGGGGAGCTGTTTTTT.

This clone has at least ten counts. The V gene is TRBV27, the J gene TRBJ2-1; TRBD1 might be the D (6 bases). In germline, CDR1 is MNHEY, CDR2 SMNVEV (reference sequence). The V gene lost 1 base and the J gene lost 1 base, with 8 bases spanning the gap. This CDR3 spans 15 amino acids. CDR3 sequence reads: CASSLFDRSYNEQFF. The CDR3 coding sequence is TGTGCCAGCAGTTTATTTGACAGGTCCTACAATGAGCAGTTCTTC.